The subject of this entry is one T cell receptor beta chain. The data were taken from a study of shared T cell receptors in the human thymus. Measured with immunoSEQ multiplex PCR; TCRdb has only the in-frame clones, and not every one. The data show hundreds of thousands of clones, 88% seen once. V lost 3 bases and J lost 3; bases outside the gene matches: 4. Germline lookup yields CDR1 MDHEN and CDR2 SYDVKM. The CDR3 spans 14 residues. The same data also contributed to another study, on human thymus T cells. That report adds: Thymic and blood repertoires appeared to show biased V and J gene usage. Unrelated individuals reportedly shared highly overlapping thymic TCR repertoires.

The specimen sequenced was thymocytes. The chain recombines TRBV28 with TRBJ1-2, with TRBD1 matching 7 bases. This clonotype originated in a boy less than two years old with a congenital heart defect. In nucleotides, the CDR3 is TGTGCCAGCAGTTTCAGGACAGGCTACTATGGCTACACCTTC. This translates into CASSFRTGYYGYTF.